These 2 T cell receptor beta chains share one sample of origin, sequenced in a study of blood T cell repertoires in COVID-19. TCRdb keeps only in-frame clones here, not all; method: immunoSEQ multiplex PCR. The sample carries roughly 150,000 clones, about nine tenths recorded once. Sequenced: peripheral blood. The receptors here all came from a woman over 75 with acute or convalescent COVID-19.

The chain uses TRBV2 and TRBJ2-1; TRBD1 aligns across 7 bases. There are 12 residues in the CDR3. Unmatched junction bases numbered 9, after V lost 9 bases and J lost 10 bases. Germline V gene lookup returns CDR1 SNHLY and CDR2 FYNNEI. The CDR3 nucleotides are TGTGCCAGTAGAGAGGGGGCGAGGGAGCAGTTCTTC. It encodes CASREGAREQFF.

This rearrangement joins TRBV27 to TRBJ2-7, with 12 nucleotides matching TRBD1. This CDR3 contains 14 residues. V trimming: 6 bases; J trimming: 3 bases; junction bases outside the gene matches: 3. Germline CDR1 is MNHEY and CDR2 is SMNVEV (reference sequence). Here the CDR3 reads CASRGQGAGYEQYF. The CDR3 coding sequence is TGTGCCAGCAGGGGACAGGGGGCAGGCTACGAGCAGTACTTC.